This paragraph covers one T cell receptor beta chain sequence. No antigen is known for it. Base qualities are missing; no much larger clone stands one base away. The Qiagen DNeasy kit was used to extract genomic DNA from unsorted PBMCs and from the negatively selected CD4+ and CD8+ fractions. TCR beta CDR3 regions were subjected to amplification by immunoSEQ multiplex PCR with primers that anneal to V and J segments. A synthetic immune receptor repertoire was used to minimize amplification bias, and remaining bias was computationally removed after sequencing. Per the source publication's procedure: Repertoire diversity was quantified as the Shannon entropy index using custom Python scripts. Unsorted, CD4+ and CD8+ repertoires were analyzed separately, except in combined analyses where CD4+ and CD8+ sequences were merged in silico. A clone counted as expanded when the clone's frequency after treatment rose at least 2-fold relative to C1D1, and clones undetected at baseline were given a pseudocount of 0.5. Singleton clones were defined as clones with 0 or 1 copy at C1D1, and non-singleton clones were defined as clones with 2 or more copies. Clones expanded in unsorted samples were labelled as CD4+, CD8+ or unknown by matching protein sequences in sorted samples from the same patient. Wilcoxon tests were applied to paired samples to test diversity changes from C1D1 to C4D1. Not all clones reach the TCRdb copy of this immuneACCESS table, which keeps in-frame sequences only. Checked studies attribute under half of the gap to unresolved V genes and leave the rest unexplained. V, J and clone size reflect that table, while D and trimming were determined from the DNA. This sample gives about 58,000 clones in total; more than 85% of them show up just once. More than 9% of the sample is in the top ten clones.

The germline V gene (reference sequence) yields MNHEY for CDR1 and SMNVEV for CDR2. V is pared back by 4 bases and J by 2 bases, with 14 bases lying between the germline termini. The CDR3 covers 15 residues, taking in both the cysteine and the phenylalanine. Here the CDR3 DNA is all that survives: 45 bases in frame from base 1. The sample originates from a study of PD-1 blockade in classical Hodgkin lymphoma (dated by TCRdb to the early 2020s). For context, the study as a whole: Nivolumab dosing was 3 mg/kg intravenously every 2 weeks, continuing until either disease progression or unacceptable toxicity. A peripheral blood immune signature of response to PD-1 blockade in classical Hodgkin lymphoma was defined using TCR beta sequencing and CyTOF. What the work shows at the level of the full study, not this receptor alone: The study was limited to a single clinical trial cohort, and causes of repertoire differences, possibly disease activity or prior therapy, remained undefined. Newly diagnosed patients were reported to have lower baseline TCR diversity than healthy donors, and relapsed/refractory patients were reported to have lower baseline TCR diversity still. CD4+ but not CD8+ TCR diversity rose significantly by C4D1 (p=0.0027 vs p=0.16), most apparent in complete responders (p=0.02). Baseline diversity similar to that of newly diagnosed patients was observed in trial patients achieving complete response, whereas significantly lower diversity was observed in partial responders and progressors. Lower diversity was seen in patients whose nivolumab began less than 1 year after ASCT, and these patients were left out of later analyses so that immune reconstitution would not confound the results.

The time point label here, explained by the study, means: cycle 2 day 1 (C2D1) of nivolumab. Relapse after autologous stem cell transplantation had occurred in all trial patients, and cohorts A, B and C were distinguished by prior brentuximab vedotin exposure. The trial cohort was composed of about 54 patients with relapsed/refractory classical Hodgkin lymphoma, for whom complete response, partial response or progressive disease was recorded as best overall response. Trial patients were treated with single-agent nivolumab in the multi-cohort phase II CheckMate 205 trial. Best overall response was determined by an independent review committee according to the 2007 International Working Group response criteria. Trial PBMCs were collected just before the start of nivolumab (C1D1) and during therapy at cycle 2 day 1 and cycle 4 day 1. Peripheral blood was collected in 8 mL Vacutainer Cell Preparation Tubes, from which PBMCs were isolated by centrifugation and then cryopreserved.

This clonotype originated in a human donor with classical Hodgkin lymphoma. The sequencing used peripheral blood mononuclear cells (PBMCs), collected before the second cycle of nivolumab. The chain is encoded by TRBV27 joined to TRBJ1-2; TRBD1 is a possible D gene, resting on 5 matching bases. The CDR3: CASSYRGGGNYGYTF. At the DNA level, the sequence is TGTGCCAGCAGTTACCGCGGTGGGGGAAACTATGGCTACACCTTC.